Listed below are T cell receptor beta chains from one sample, sequenced in a study. TCRdb re-analysed the RT-PCR reads in MiXCR, keeping a single row per CDR3 protein. The data show hundreds of thousands of distinct CDR3 sequences, over 12% seen once. Material: memory CD4+ T cells from blood. These receptors were taken from a female donor in good health, serving as a healthy control. The CDR3 runs from the conserved cysteine through the conserved F or W. The D gene is left open where the match is weak. Size tells how often a clone was seen (once, few, many) or the class of an expanded clone, and some rows leave it out.

CDR3 DNA: TGCGCCAGCAGTATGGGGTTCGGCGATCAGCCCCAGCATTTT
CDR3 protein: CASSMGFGDQPQHF
D gene: NA
V gene: TRBV4-1
J gene: TRBJ1-5
clone size: many

CDR3 DNA: TGTGCCAGCAGTGGGACCGGGACAGGGGTATTGGGCACTGAAGCTTTCTTT
CDR3 protein: CASSGTGTGVLGTEAFF
D gene: TRBD1
V gene: TRBV6-2/TRBV6-3
J gene: TRBJ1-1
clone size: few

CDR3 DNA: TGTGCCAGCAGTCCGCAAGGGACAGGGTTCTACAATGAGCAGTTCTTC
CDR3 protein: CASSPQGTGFYNEQFF
D gene: TRBD1
V gene: TRBV28
J gene: TRBJ2-1
clone size: NA

CDR3 DNA: TGCAGCGTCCATGAAGGCTCAGATACGCAGTATTTT
CDR3 protein: CSVHEGSDTQYF
D gene: NA
V gene: TRBV29-1
J gene: TRBJ2-3
clone size: many

CDR3 DNA: TGCGCCAGCAGCTTCACCGGGACAGGGGAGTTCGAGCAGTACTTC
CDR3 protein: CASSFTGTGEFEQYF
D gene: TRBD1
V gene: TRBV5-1
J gene: TRBJ2-7
clone size: NA

CDR3 DNA: TGTGCCAGCAGACCCCCCACACCTCGTTTAGGGAGTGAGCAGTACTTC
CDR3 protein: CASRPPTPRLGSEQYF
D gene: NA
V gene: TRBV7-2
J gene: TRBJ2-7
clone size: few

CDR3 DNA: TGCGCCAGCAGCAAAGGGACAGGGATCTATGGGAACTATGGCTACACCTTC
CDR3 protein: CASSKGTGIYGNYGYTF
D gene: TRBD1
V gene: TRBV5-1
J gene: TRBJ1-2
clone size: few

CDR3 DNA: TGTGCCAGCAGCGATGGCACTGAAGCTTTCTTT
CDR3 protein: CASSDGTEAFF
D gene: NA
V gene: TRBV7-3
J gene: TRBJ1-1
clone size: many

CDR3 DNA: TGCAGCGTTGGACAGGGGGATTGGGGGGCCAACGTCCTGACTTTC
CDR3 protein: CSVGQGDWGANVLTF
D gene: TRBD1
V gene: TRBV29-1
J gene: TRBJ2-6
clone size: few

CDR3 DNA: TGTGCCAGCAGTTACAACTCAGGAGCTGGAAACACCATATATTTT
CDR3 protein: CASSYNSGAGNTIYF
D gene: NA
V gene: TRBV6-5
J gene: TRBJ1-3
clone size: few

CDR3 DNA: TGTGCCAGCACCTCCCCAGGGGACCAGACGAACACCGGGGAGCTGTTTTTT
CDR3 protein: CASTSPGDQTNTGELFF
D gene: NA
V gene: TRBV13
J gene: TRBJ2-2
clone size: many

CDR3 DNA: TGTGCCACCAGCAGAGATCCTTTGGCGGCAACTAATGAAAAACTGTTTTTT
CDR3 protein: CATSRDPLAATNEKLFF
D gene: NA
V gene: TRBV15
J gene: TRBJ1-4
clone size: many

CDR3 DNA: TGTGCCTGGAGTCGACAGGGCAATGAAAAACTGTTTTTT
CDR3 protein: CAWSRQGNEKLFF
D gene: TRBD1
V gene: TRBV30
J gene: TRBJ1-4
clone size: NA

CDR3 DNA: TGTGCCAGCAGGGCCGGGACCTTTCTTGGAAACACCATATATTTT
CDR3 protein: CASRAGTFLGNTIYF
D gene: NA
V gene: TRBV9
J gene: TRBJ1-3
clone size: few

CDR3 DNA: TGCAGTGCTAGACTTCAGCGAGGGGCATCCGGGGAGCTGTTTTTT
CDR3 protein: CSARLQRGASGELFF
D gene: NA
V gene: TRBV20-1
J gene: TRBJ2-2
clone size: NA

CDR3 DNA: TGCAGTGCTAGAGATCCGGGAGAGGCCTACAATGAGCAGTTCTTC
CDR3 protein: CSARDPGEAYNEQFF
D gene: NA
V gene: TRBV20-1
J gene: TRBJ2-1
clone size: NA

CDR3 DNA: TGTGCGGGGGGGCCTTCCAGGGCGGCGAGCACTGAAGCTTTCTTT
CDR3 protein: CAGGPSRAASTEAFF
D gene: NA
V gene: TRBV7-3
J gene: TRBJ1-1
clone size: few

CDR3 DNA: TGCGCCAGCAGCCCCCGACCGACAGAAAACACTGAAGCTTTCTTT
CDR3 protein: CASSPRPTENTEAFF
D gene: NA
V gene: TRBV5-1
J gene: TRBJ1-1
clone size: many

CDR3 DNA: TGCGCCAGCAGCCAAGATGCAACAGTAGGGCAGCCCCAGCATTTT
CDR3 protein: CASSQDATVGQPQHF
D gene: NA
V gene: TRBV4-1
J gene: TRBJ1-5
clone size: many

CDR3 DNA: TGCGCCAGCAGCTTGTCGCCCTCGGGGACAGATACGCAGTATTTT
CDR3 protein: CASSLSPSGTDTQYF
D gene: NA
V gene: TRBV5-1
J gene: TRBJ2-3
clone size: NA

CDR3 DNA: TGCGCCAGCAGCTTTAGTGGGCTAGCGGGGGAAGTTTACGAGCAGTACTTC
CDR3 protein: CASSFSGLAGEVYEQYF
D gene: TRBD2
V gene: TRBV5-1
J gene: TRBJ2-7
clone size: NA

CDR3 DNA: TGCGCCAGCAGCACACAGGACTGGCCGGGGGTAGAGCAGTTCTTC
CDR3 protein: CASSTQDWPGVEQFF
D gene: NA
V gene: TRBV5-1
J gene: TRBJ2-1
clone size: few

CDR3 DNA: TGCAGTGCTAGAGAGTCCAGCACCGGCAGGACTAGCGGGCAGGAGCAGTTCTTC
CDR3 protein: CSARESSTGRTSGQEQFF
D gene: TRBD2
V gene: TRBV20-1
J gene: TRBJ2-1
clone size: few

CDR3 DNA: TGTGCCAGCACCCCGTTTGGTAGCGGGAGAGGTAATGAGCAGTTCTTC
CDR3 protein: CASTPFGSGRGNEQFF
D gene: TRBD2
V gene: TRBV3-1
J gene: TRBJ2-1
clone size: few

CDR3 DNA: TGCAGTGCTGTCCCGGGACAGGGGGCGGCCCACGAGCAGTACTTC
CDR3 protein: CSAVPGQGAAHEQYF
D gene: TRBD1
V gene: TRBV20-1
J gene: TRBJ2-7
clone size: few

CDR3 DNA: TGTGCCAGCAGCCCAGGACAGGGGATGTCCTATAATTCACCCCTCCACTTT
CDR3 protein: CASSPGQGMSYNSPLHF
D gene: TRBD1
V gene: TRBV7-2
J gene: TRBJ1-6
clone size: many

CDR3 DNA: TGTGCCAGCAGCCGGGGCCCGGGAGGCGAATCACCCCTCCACTTT
CDR3 protein: CASSRGPGGESPLHF
D gene: NA
V gene: TRBV3-1
J gene: TRBJ1-6
clone size: many

CDR3 DNA: TGCAGTGCTGGCGTGGCAACCAACAATCAGCCCCAGCATTTT
CDR3 protein: CSAGVATNNQPQHF
D gene: NA
V gene: TRBV20-1
J gene: TRBJ1-5
clone size: many

CDR3 DNA: TGTGCCAGCAGGCGGACTAACCAAGAGACCCAGTACTTC
CDR3 protein: CASRRTNQETQYF
D gene: NA
V gene: TRBV27
J gene: TRBJ2-5
clone size: few

CDR3 DNA: TGTGCCATCAGTGAAGACAGGGCCGAAGCTTTCTTT
CDR3 protein: CAISEDRAEAFF
D gene: TRBD1
V gene: TRBV10-3
J gene: TRBJ1-1
clone size: few

CDR3 DNA: TGCAGTGCTAGACCGGGACAGGGGGGTGATGAAAAACTGTTTTTT
CDR3 protein: CSARPGQGGDEKLFF
D gene: TRBD1
V gene: TRBV20-1
J gene: TRBJ1-4
clone size: many

CDR3 DNA: TGTGCCAACTCGGTATCCGGAAACACCATATATTTT
CDR3 protein: CANSVSGNTIYF
D gene: NA
V gene: TRBV7-9
J gene: TRBJ1-3
clone size: few

CDR3 DNA: TGTGCCAGCAGTGAATCCGGCTGGTACCAAGAGACCCAGTACTTC
CDR3 protein: CASSESGWYQETQYF
D gene: NA
V gene: TRBV6-1
J gene: TRBJ2-5
clone size: NA

CDR3 DNA: TGTGCCAGCAGCTTGCTTGTGGACGCTGAGCAGTTCTTC
CDR3 protein: CASSLLVDAEQFF
D gene: NA
V gene: TRBV5-6
J gene: TRBJ2-1
clone size: NA

CDR3 DNA: TGTGCCAGCAGAAACCTCGGACTAACGAACACTGAAGCTTTCTTT
CDR3 protein: CASRNLGLTNTEAFF
D gene: NA
V gene: TRBV2
J gene: TRBJ1-1
clone size: few

CDR3 DNA: TGTGCCATCAGTCAACGACAGGGCGCCGTTAGCTCCTACGAGCAGTACTTC
CDR3 protein: CAISQRQGAVSSYEQYF
D gene: TRBD1
V gene: TRBV10-3
J gene: TRBJ2-7
clone size: many

CDR3 DNA: TGTGCCAGTGCTGACAGGGGGGTCTACAATGAGCAGTTCTTC
CDR3 protein: CASADRGVYNEQFF
D gene: TRBD1
V gene: TRBV6-6
J gene: TRBJ2-1
clone size: many

CDR3 DNA: TGCGCCAGCAGCCTTCCAGGGACGGGGAGAAACACCATATATTTT
CDR3 protein: CASSLPGTGRNTIYF
D gene: NA
V gene: TRBV5-1
J gene: TRBJ1-3
clone size: few

CDR3 DNA: TGTGCCAGCAGCTTAGATTGGGGCATTCAGTACTTC
CDR3 protein: CASSLDWGIQYF
D gene: NA
V gene: TRBV7-2
J gene: TRBJ2-4
clone size: many

CDR3 DNA: TGTGCCAGCGGACCTGGGGGTGAGCAGTTCTTC
CDR3 protein: CASGPGGEQFF
D gene: NA
V gene: TRBV7-2
J gene: TRBJ2-1
clone size: many

CDR3 DNA: TGTGCCACCAGCTCCAGACTAGCGGGAAACAATGAGCAGTTCTTC
CDR3 protein: CATSSRLAGNNEQFF
D gene: TRBD2
V gene: TRBV15
J gene: TRBJ2-1
clone size: NA

CDR3 DNA: TGTGCCAGCAGTGCGGACAGGGCACTCTTCTACGAGCAGTACTTC
CDR3 protein: CASSADRALFYEQYF
D gene: TRBD1
V gene: TRBV5-4
J gene: TRBJ2-7
clone size: NA

CDR3 DNA: TGTGCCAGCAGCTCGGTAACCTACGAGCAGTACTTC
CDR3 protein: CASSSVTYEQYF
D gene: NA
V gene: TRBV28
J gene: TRBJ2-7
clone size: many

CDR3 DNA: TGTGCCAGCAGCTTATCCGGACAGGACAATGAGCAGTTCTTC
CDR3 protein: CASSLSGQDNEQFF
D gene: TRBD1
V gene: TRBV7-9
J gene: TRBJ2-1
clone size: many

CDR3 DNA: TGCAGTGCTTCTCCAGGCTCCTACGAGCAGTACTTC
CDR3 protein: CSASPGSYEQYF
D gene: NA
V gene: TRBV20-1
J gene: TRBJ2-7
clone size: few

CDR3 DNA: TGTGCCAGCAGCCCAATCCGCGCAGGCTTGAGCTCCTACGAGCAGTACTTC
CDR3 protein: CASSPIRAGLSSYEQYF
D gene: NA
V gene: TRBV7-9
J gene: TRBJ2-7
clone size: many

CDR3 DNA: TGTGCCAGCAGTTTGAAGGGGACAGGGAATGAGCAGTTCTTC
CDR3 protein: CASSLKGTGNEQFF
D gene: TRBD1
V gene: TRBV6-5
J gene: TRBJ2-1
clone size: few

CDR3 DNA: TGTGCCAGCAGCTTTGGGGGGGGGGACCCTAGGATGAACACTGAAGCTTTCTTT
CDR3 protein: CASSFGGGDPRMNTEAFF
D gene: NA
V gene: TRBV7-2
J gene: TRBJ1-1
clone size: many

CDR3 DNA: TGTGCCAGCAGTTTCGGCGACAGAATTGGCAATGAGCAGTTCTTC
CDR3 protein: CASSFGDRIGNEQFF
D gene: NA
V gene: TRBV12-3/TRBV12-4
J gene: TRBJ2-1
clone size: many

CDR3 DNA: TGTGCCAGCAGTTTATATGGTCTAAGTACCTACGAGCAGTACTTC
CDR3 protein: CASSLYGLSTYEQYF
D gene: NA
V gene: TRBV28
J gene: TRBJ2-7
clone size: NA

CDR3 DNA: TGTGCCAGCAGCTTCGGGGGGGGTAGTGCCGGGGAGCTGTTTTTT
CDR3 protein: CASSFGGGSAGELFF
D gene: TRBD2
V gene: TRBV7-2
J gene: TRBJ2-2
clone size: NA

CDR3 DNA: TGCGCCAGCAGTCCAACTAGCGCAACCTACAATGAGCAGTTCTTC
CDR3 protein: CASSPTSATYNEQFF
D gene: TRBD2
V gene: TRBV4-1
J gene: TRBJ2-1
clone size: many

CDR3 DNA: TGTGCCAGCACCGCGACAGAATACGAGCAGTACTTC
CDR3 protein: CASTATEYEQYF
D gene: NA
V gene: TRBV9
J gene: TRBJ2-7
clone size: once

CDR3 DNA: TGTGCCAGCACCCTGACCCAAACTAATGAAAAACTGTTTTTT
CDR3 protein: CASTLTQTNEKLFF
D gene: NA
V gene: TRBV7-2
J gene: TRBJ1-4
clone size: few

CDR3 DNA: TGCAGTGCTAGAGCTATGGGACGCTTGAATAGCAATCAGCCCCAGCATTTT
CDR3 protein: CSARAMGRLNSNQPQHF
D gene: NA
V gene: TRBV20-1
J gene: TRBJ1-5
clone size: few

CDR3 DNA: TGTGCCAGCTTAGACAGGGTGGCTGAAGCTTTCTTT
CDR3 protein: CASLDRVAEAFF
D gene: TRBD1
V gene: TRBV6-1
J gene: TRBJ1-1
clone size: many

CDR3 DNA: TGTGCCAGCAGTTATGCGTACCTGGGCACAGATACGCAGTATTTT
CDR3 protein: CASSYAYLGTDTQYF
D gene: NA
V gene: TRBV6-2/TRBV6-3
J gene: TRBJ2-3
clone size: NA

CDR3 DNA: TGCAGTGCTTATGGACAGGGGAATGAGCAGTTCTTC
CDR3 protein: CSAYGQGNEQFF
D gene: TRBD1
V gene: TRBV20-1
J gene: TRBJ2-1
clone size: many

CDR3 DNA: TGTGCCAGCAGCAACAGGGATTCACCCCTCCACTTT
CDR3 protein: CASSNRDSPLHF
D gene: NA
V gene: TRBV7-2
J gene: TRBJ1-6
clone size: many

CDR3 DNA: TGCGCCAGCAGCCAAGTTGGGTTGGGAGACTCTGGAAACACCATATATTTT
CDR3 protein: CASSQVGLGDSGNTIYF
D gene: NA
V gene: TRBV4-1
J gene: TRBJ1-3
clone size: few